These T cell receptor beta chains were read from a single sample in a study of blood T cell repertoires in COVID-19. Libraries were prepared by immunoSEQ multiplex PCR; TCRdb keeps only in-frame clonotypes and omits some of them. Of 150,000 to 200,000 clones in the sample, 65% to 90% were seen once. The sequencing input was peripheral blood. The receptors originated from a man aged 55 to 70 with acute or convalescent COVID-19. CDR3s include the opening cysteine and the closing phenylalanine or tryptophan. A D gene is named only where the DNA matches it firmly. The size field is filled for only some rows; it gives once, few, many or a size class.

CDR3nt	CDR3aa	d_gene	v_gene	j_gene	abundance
TGCGCCAGCAGTCCGGACAGGTTCAGCTATGGCTACACCTTC	CASSPDRFSYGYTF	TRBD1	TRBV10-2	TRBJ1-2	NA
TGCGCCAGCAGCCTGAGCACAGATACGCAGTATTTT	CASSLSTDTQYF	NA	TRBV5-1	TRBJ2-3	NA
TGTGCCAGCAGAGGAGGGGACAGGGGCTATAATTCACCCCTCCACTTT	CASRGGDRGYNSPLHF	TRBD1	TRBV27	TRBJ1-6	few
TGTGCCAGCAGCCCGTGGACTAGCGGGACGGTCTCCTACGAGCAGTACTTC	CASSPWTSGTVSYEQYF	TRBD2	TRBV7-8	TRBJ2-7	NA
TGTGCCAGCAGCCCCCGGACATCACAAGAGACCCAGTACTTC	CASSPRTSQETQYF	NA	TRBV9	TRBJ2-5	NA
TGTGCCAGCAGCCTCCGGGAGTACAATGAGCAGTTCTTC	CASSLREYNEQFF	NA	TRBV7-8	TRBJ2-1	NA
TGTGCCAGCAGCTTACGGCCTAGCGGGAGCGGGCAAGATACGCAGTATTTT	CASSLRPSGSGQDTQYF	TRBD2	TRBV7-9	TRBJ2-3	NA
TGTGCCAGCAGTGAGGAGTCTAGCGGGTTGAATGAGCAGTTCTTC	CASSEESSGLNEQFF	TRBD2	TRBV6-1	TRBJ2-1	once
TGTGCCAGCAGTTACGAACAGGGGGTCCCCCAAGAGACCCAGTACTTC	CASSYEQGVPQETQYF	TRBD1	TRBV6-5	TRBJ2-5	NA
TGTGCCAGCAGCGTAGAACGGGGGACAGATACGCAGTATTTT	CASSVERGTDTQYF	NA	TRBV9	TRBJ2-3	NA
TGTGCCAGCAGACAGACTACCACTGAAGCTTTCTTT	CASRQTTTEAFF	NA	TRBV2	TRBJ1-1	NA
TGCGCCAGCAGCGCGGTTGGAAGTTTGTCGGGGGGTGAGCAGTTCTTC	CASSAVGSLSGGEQFF	TRBD2	TRBV10-1	TRBJ2-1	NA
TGTGCCAGCAACTCCGTAGCGGGATTCGGCACCGGGGAGCTGTTTTTT	CASNSVAGFGTGELFF	TRBD2	TRBV2	TRBJ2-2	few
TGTGCCAGCAGAGATTCCCGGGACAGGTTGGCTTACACCTTC	CASRDSRDRLAYTF	TRBD1	TRBV25-1	TRBJ1-2	NA
TGTGCCTGGACCGTCTCCCTCTCTTCACCCCTCCACTTT	CAWTVSLSSPLHF	NA	TRBV30	TRBJ1-6	NA
TGTGCCAGCAGTCGACAGGGCCCGTTCTACACTGAAGCTTTCTTT	CASSRQGPFYTEAFF	TRBD1	TRBV6-6	TRBJ1-1	NA
TGTGCCAGCTCACCACCCGACATTGCAACTAATGAAAAACTGTTTTTT	CASSPPDIATNEKLFF	NA	TRBV18	TRBJ1-4	NA
TGTGCCAGCAGCTACACCGACAGGGGAGAAGCTTTCTTT	CASSYTDRGEAFF	TRBD1	TRBV7-2	TRBJ1-1	NA
TGTGCCAGCAGCTTAACTAGCGGGGGGGATCAGCAGTACTTC	CASSLTSGGDQQYF	TRBD2	TRBV11-2	TRBJ2-7	NA
TGTGCCAGCAGTTTACAGGGCTCGTATGGCTACACCTTC	CASSLQGSYGYTF	NA	TRBV28	TRBJ1-2	NA
TGTGCCAGCAGCCCTAGAGGACTCCTTAACTATGGCTACACCTTC	CASSPRGLLNYGYTF	NA	TRBV7-2	TRBJ1-2	NA
TGTGCCAGCTCCCCCCTGGGGAGAGGGCAGGGGATCAAAAACATTCAGTACTTC	CASSPLGRGQGIKNIQYF	NA	TRBV18	TRBJ2-4	NA
TGTGCCAGCAGCTACCGAGCGGGACGGCCTAATGAGCAGTTCTTC	CASSYRAGRPNEQFF	TRBD2	TRBV7-6	TRBJ2-1	NA
TGTGCCAGTAGCGTACAGGGTGGCACAGATACGCAGTATTTT	CASSVQGGTDTQYF	NA	TRBV19	TRBJ2-3	NA
TGTGCCAGCAGTTTAGTGTCTGGGAGGAATGAGCAGTTCTTC	CASSLVSGRNEQFF	NA	TRBV28	TRBJ2-1	NA
TGTGCCAGCAGCGTAGCTCCCCGACTGGAGGGGAAGTCTGAAGCTTTCTTT	CASSVAPRLEGKSEAFF	NA	TRBV9	TRBJ1-1	NA